These 22 T cell receptor beta chains came from one sample sequenced in a study of human T cells and chemical hapten exposure. As to time point: pre-sensitization, week 0. As for treatment: therapeutic diphenylcyclopropenone sensitization with weekly scalp DPC. TCRdb redid the calling of the RACE reads with MiXCR, one entry per CDR3 protein. The sample holds 100,000 to 150,000 distinct CDR3 sequences; roughly 13% are singletons and the top ten take 2.5% to 3.5%. Sequenced material: whole blood, taken in connection with sensitization to the hapten diphenylcyclopropenone (DPC). All receptors derive from a woman between 18 and 30 years old with alopecia areata. Some clones in this sample may be carry-over from other donors' samples.

The sample holds many counts of this clonotype. This rearrangement joins TRBV5-1 to TRBJ1-2, with D tentatively TRBD1 (6 bases). CDR3 length: 13 amino acids. The ends were cut back, 7 bases at V and 2 bases at J, with 12 bases in the middle. Per the germline V gene, CDR1 is SGHRS and CDR2 is YFSETQ. CDR3 residues: CASLGQGNYGYTF. CDR3 nucleotides: TGCGCCAGCCTGGGGCAGGGGAACTATGGCTACACCTTC.

The V call is TRBV7-2, the J call TRBJ1-3; D might be TRBD1 (5 bases). The germline V gene has CDR1 SGHTA and CDR2 FQGNSA. This CDR3 is 17 amino acids long. V was shortened by 6 bases and J by 0 bases, with 18 bases between the two germline ends. The CDR3 here is CASRSPGRGISGNTIYF. In DNA, the CDR3 is TGTGCCAGCAGGTCACCGGGACGAGGGATCTCTGGAAACACCATATATTTT.

In this sample, this clonotype turned up many times. The chain recombines TRBV2 with TRBJ1-2, with a tentative D call TRBD1 (5 bases). The germline V and J ends were trimmed by 4 bases and 8 bases, with 14 bases remaining between them. The V gene's germline CDR1 is SNHLY and CDR2 FYNNEI. The CDR3 sequence is 13 residues long. The CDR3 here is CASSVGRESGYTF. In DNA, the CDR3 is TGTGCCAGCAGTGTCGGCAGGGAGTCAGGCTACACCTTC.

This clonotype was detected only a few times. The rearrangement joins TRBV5-1 to TRBJ2-5, with a weak D call TRBD2 (6 bases). Trimming shortened V by 0 bases and J by 4 bases, and 19 bases separated the two germline ends. This CDR3 is built from 17 residues. CDR1 and CDR2 from the germline V gene are SGHRS and YFSETQ. CDR3 sequence (DNA): TGCGCCAGCAGCTTGGAACGGGGGTTAGCTAAAGCAGAGACCCAGTACTTC. Protein: CASSLERGLAKAETQYF.

V usage is TRBV2 and J usage is TRBJ2-1; the D is unclear. Trimming stripped 1 base from V and 10 bases from J, with 8 bases between. Germline V gene data show CDR1 as SNHLY and CDR2 as FYNNEI. The length of the CDR3 is 12 residues. Written as DNA, the CDR3 is TGTGCCAGCAGTGAAGTGTCCGGGGAGCAGTTCTTC. Its protein is CASSEVSGEQFF.

This clonotype was seen more than once but under ten times. This chain joins TRBV9 and TRBJ2-1; 12 bases fit TRBD2. The CDR3 sequence is 16 residues long. Unmatched junction bases numbered 6, after V lost 3 bases and J lost 5 bases. Germline values: CDR1 SGDLS, CDR2 YYNGEE. The CDR3 sequence is CASSDRTSGAHNEQFF. In nucleotides, the CDR3 is TGTGCCAGCAGCGACCGGACTAGCGGGGCCCACAATGAGCAGTTCTTC.

This clonotype was picked up many times. This chain uses TRBV5-5 with TRBJ2-3, with a weak D call TRBD2 (5 bases). Trimming left V 1 base short and J 5 bases short, with 11 bases between. Germline V gene sequence: CDR1 SGHKS, CDR2 YYEKEE (reference sequence). The CDR3 runs to 14 residues. In DNA, the CDR3 is TGTGCCAGCAGCTTGTGGGAGAGAGGAGATACGCAGTATTTT. Its translation is CASSLWERGDTQYF.

This chain links TRBV11-2 with TRBJ2-7; 9 positions agree with TRBD1. Trimming at V came to 5 bases and at J to 5 bases, leaving 7 bases not matched to a gene. CDR1 is SGHAT and CDR2 is FQNNGV in the germline V gene. The CDR3 spans 14 residues. This chain's CDR3 is CASSRTGVSHEQYF. The CDR3 coding sequence is TGTGCCAGCAGCCGGACAGGGGTATCACACGAGCAGTACTTC. The whole variable domain, filled in from reference TRBV11-2 and TRBJ2-7, reads EAGVAQSPRYKIIEKRQSVAFWCNPISGHATLYWYQQILGQGPKLLIQFQNNGVVDDSQLPKDRFSAERLKGVDSTLKIQPAKLEDSAVYLCASSRTGVSHEQYFGPGTRLTVT.

This clonotype was recorded a few times. V and J are TRBV12-3 or TRBV12-4 and TRBJ1-5; no firm D call. V dropped 1 base and J dropped 4 bases, with 11 bases sitting between them. The CDR3 loop spans 15 amino acids. The CDR3 reads CASSLGVSRNQPQHF. The CDR3, as DNA: TGTGCCAGCAGTTTAGGTGTGAGCCGGAATCAGCCCCAGCATTTT.

This chain uses TRBV5-1 with TRBJ2-3; no clear D. This CDR3 has 15 amino acids. Trimming shortened V by 0 bases and J by 0 bases, and 8 bases separated the two germline ends. Germline CDR1 SGHRS, CDR2 YFSETQ. DNA of the CDR3: TGCGCCAGCAGCTTGGATCAGCCAAGCACAGATACGCAGTATTTT. It translates to CASSLDQPSTDTQYF.

This clonotype was picked up many times. The chain joins TRBV11-2 to TRBJ1-4; D unclear. Per the germline V gene, CDR1 is SGHAT and CDR2 is FQNNGV. The CDR3 is 13 residues long. The ends were cut back, 3 bases at V and 4 bases at J, with 6 bases in the middle. The CDR3 here is CASSFGSNEKLFF. The CDR3 DNA is TGTGCCAGCAGCTTCGGCAGTAATGAAAAACTGTTTTTT.

This clonotype was observed a handful of times. The chain combines TRBV6-1 with TRBJ2-1; TRBD2 matches at 12 bases. The CDR3 runs 16 residues. Unmatched junction bases numbered 11, after V lost 8 bases and J lost 6 bases. Per the germline V gene, CDR1 is MNHNS and CDR2 is SASEGT. The CDR3 sequence is CASGDRTSGVLNEQFF. CDR3 DNA: TGTGCCAGCGGAGACCGGACTAGCGGGGTTCTCAATGAGCAGTTCTTC.

This clonotype was recorded only once. A junction boundary mismatches the germline segment, possibly from a read error. The chain employs TRBV2 and TRBJ2-7; D might be TRBD1 (5 bases). CDR3 length equals 13 residues. Per the germline V gene, CDR1 is SNHLY and CDR2 is FYNNEI. The CDR3 protein is CVSNRGSINEQYF. The CDR3, as DNA: TGTGTCAGCAATAGGGGTTCCATCAACGAGCAGTACTTC.

V and J are TRBV4-3 and TRBJ2-2, with no clear D. The CDR3 covers 15 residues. The germline CDR1 and CDR2 sequences are LGHNA and YSLEER. Trimming took off 0 bases at V and 1 base at J, with 6 bases between the two ends. The CDR3 protein is CASSQELGNTGELFF. CDR3 sequence (DNA): TGCGCCAGCAGCCAAGAGTTGGGGAACACCGGGGAGCTGTTTTTT.

The rearrangement joins TRBV7-9 to TRBJ2-7; 7 bases map to TRBD1. Germline V gene data show CDR1 as SEHNR and CDR2 as FQNEAQ (reference sequence). This CDR3 is 16 amino acids long. Trimming took 5 bases from V and 5 from J; bases not matched to a gene: 15. The CDR3, as DNA: TGTGCCAGCAGCCCACAGGGGCGGAGTACCTACGACGAGCAGTACTTC. It translates to CASSPQGRSTYDEQYF.

The gene calls are TRBV2 and TRBJ1-4; no definite D call. From germline, CDR1 is SNHLY and CDR2 FYNNEI. CDR3 length: 13 amino acids. Deletions cut 6 bases from V and 5 bases from J, with 10 bases between. For the CDR3, the DNA is TGTGCCAGCAGCCGACAAGAAAATGAAAAACTGTTTTTT. Protein sequence: CASSRQENEKLFF. The whole variable domain, remainder taken from reference TRBV2 and TRBJ1-4, is EPEVTQTPSHQVTQMGQEVILRCVPISNHLYFYWYRQILGQKVEFLVSFYNNEISEKSEIFDDQFSVERPDGSNFTLKIRSTKLEDSAMYFCASSRQENEKLFFGSGTQLSVL.

This clonotype was seen a few times. This chain connects TRBV7-9 to TRBJ2-5; maybe TRBD2 (5 bases). Trimming removed 2 bases from V and 2 bases from J, with 12 bases in between. CDR3 length equals 15 residues. Germline-derived CDR1 and CDR2 are SEHNR and FQNEAQ (reference sequence). CDR3 amino acids: CASSLWNGEQETQYF. CDR3 DNA sequence: TGTGCCAGCAGCTTATGGAACGGGGAGCAAGAGACCCAGTACTTC.

This clonotype was counted many times. The rearrangement joins TRBV12-3 or TRBV12-4 to TRBJ2-5; D may be TRBD1 or TRBD2 (5 bases each). The CDR3 is 14 amino acids. Between the trimmed V and J ends, which lost 6 bases and 2 bases, there was a span of 13 bases. The CDR3 here is CASSPGPAQETQYF. The CDR3 DNA sequence: TGTGCCAGCAGCCCGGGACCGGCTCAAGAGACCCAGTACTTC.

The chain joins TRBV10-3 to TRBJ1-1, with D perhaps TRBD1 (6 bases). This CDR3 spans 13 amino acids. Between the trimmed V and J ends, which lost 6 bases and 6 bases, there was a span of 14 bases. CDR1 is ENHRY and CDR2 is SYGVKD in the germline V gene. The CDR3 sequence: CAIRTLGAAEAFF. The CDR3 DNA reads TGTGCCATCAGGACCCTGGGGGCCGCTGAAGCTTTCTTT.

The sample holds a few counts of this clonotype. V gene TRBV6-5 combines with J gene TRBJ2-7; TRBD1 is a possible D gene (6 bases). The germline V gene has CDR1 MNHEY and CDR2 SVGAGI. V gave up 6 bases and J gave up 6 bases, with 18 bases separating them. The CDR3 sequence is 14 residues long. CDR3 sequence: CASSTPQQGREQYF. The CDR3 region has the DNA TGTGCCAGCAGCACCCCGCAACAGGGACGCGAGCAGTACTTC.

The J gene is TRBJ1-1, the V gene TRBV29-1; D uncertain. From germline, CDR1 is SQVTM and CDR2 ANQGSEA. The CDR3 is 14 residues long. Trimming left V 6 bases short and J 1 base short, with 15 bases between. In DNA form, the CDR3 reads TGCAGCGTAGTTCACCAAACAGAGAACACTGAAGCTTTCTTT. Translated: CSVVHQTENTEAFF. Looking up the rest from reference TRBV29-1 and TRBJ1-1 gives the full variable domain: SAVISQKPSRDICQRGTSLTIQCQVDSQVTMMFWYRQQPGQSLTLIATANQGSEATYESGFVIDKFPISRPNLTFSTLTVSNMSPEDSSIYLCSVVHQTENTEAFFGQGTRLTVV.

The V gene is TRBV11-3, the J gene TRBJ2-1; tentative D call: TRBD2 (6 bases). CDR3 length equals 13 residues. Germline V gene lookup returns CDR1 SGHNT and CDR2 YENEEA. V was pared by 2 bases and J by 11 bases, with 13 bases between. CDR3 region: CASSLLPGLKQFF. The CDR3 DNA is TGTGCCAGCAGCTTACTACCGGGACTGAAGCAGTTCTTC.